The T cell receptor (beta chain) under discussion was sequenced for a study of T cells expressing NK-cell markers. The wider study: Sorted CD3+CD56-NKG2C+, CD3+CD56+NKG2C- and CD3+CD56+NKG2C+ T cells were the source of the TCR beta repertoires. Seven sequenced donors out of eight were HCMV-seropositive, one seronegative.

Overall study results and limits: NKG2C+ dominant clonotype frequencies in six or seven donors were 1.0-7.0% of CD8+ T cells. In several donors, dominant clonotypes made up about 25-60.1% of CD3+CD56-NKG2C+ cells.

TCRdb re-analyzed the 5' RACE reads; it lists each CDR3 protein once, without DNA. This sample lists approximately 550,000 distinct CDR3 sequences; its ten largest clones have 3% to 4.5%. As regards this clonotype: Its specificity is unknown.

Germline V CDR1 and CDR2: DFQATT, SNEGSKA (reference sequence). This CDR3 spans 14 amino acids. The chain recombines TRBV20-1 with TRBJ2-7; the D gene TCRdb calls, TRBD1, cannot be checked with no DNA. Sequenced sample: blood T cells: a sorted CD56 or NKG2C T cell subset, CD4+ or CD8+ T cells, or bulk PBMC T cells (not recorded which). The clonotype comes from a man aged 18 to 29 in good health. The chain's CDR3 is CSARLPTGPYEQYF.